A single sample is the source of the 24 T cell receptor beta chains below, sequenced in a study of type 1 regulatory T cells. Each CDR3 protein gets one entry after TCRdb re-called the reads with MiXCR. The data contain about 97,000 distinct CDR3 sequences, roughly 31% of them seen just once; the ten biggest clones take up less than 2.5%. Sequencing used CD4+ T cells, either the whole sample or a sorted fraction (not recorded which). The receptors were gathered from a human donor in good health.

The J gene is TRBJ1-1, the V gene TRBV20-1; D gene uncertain. The CDR3 is 11 amino acids. From germline, CDR1 is DFQATT and CDR2 SNEGSKA (reference sequence). Trimming removed 5 bases at V and 3 bases at J, with 7 bases between. This CDR3 is CSADGYTEAFF. The DNA of the CDR3 is TGCAGTGCTGACGGGTACACTGAAGCTTTCTTT.

This rearrangement joins TRBV5-1 to TRBJ2-3; TRBD2 aligns across 8 bases. This CDR3 contains 15 residues. The germline V gene encodes CDR1 SGHRS and CDR2 YFSETQ. V gave up 0 bases and J gave up 7 bases; unmatched junction bases: 7. The CDR3 protein is CASSLETAGEHTQYF. In nucleotides, the CDR3 is TGCGCCAGCAGCTTGGAGACAGCGGGAGAACATACGCAGTATTTT.

This clonotype was observed a handful of times. The chain joins TRBV5-1 to TRBJ1-2; D is uncertain. Per germline, CDR1 SGHRS and CDR2 YFSETQ. The CDR3 totals 12 residues. With 4 bases removed from V and 4 bases from J, the gap between germline ends came to 8 bases. The CDR3 spells CASSTDRYGYTF. The CDR3 DNA reads as TGCGCCAGCAGCACGGACCGCTATGGCTACACCTTC.

The V call is TRBV11-2, the J call TRBJ2-7; 8 nucleotides line up with TRBD2. The germline V gene has CDR1 SGHAT and CDR2 FQNNGV. J was trimmed by 2 bases and V by 5 bases; bases with no gene match: 8. This CDR3 comprises 15 residues. CDR3 coding DNA: TGTGCCAGCAGCCTAACTAGCGGTCCAACCTACGAGCAGTACTTC. This codes for CASSLTSGPTYEQYF.

The gene calls are TRBV20-1 and TRBJ2-4; no definite D call. Between the trimmed V and J ends, which lost 4 bases and 1 base, there was a span of 8 bases. Germline values: CDR1 DFQATT, CDR2 SNEGSKA (reference sequence). This CDR3 comprises 13 residues. CDR3 coding DNA: TGCAGTGCTATCCCCGGGGCCAAAAACATTCAGTACTTC. Translating it yields CSAIPGAKNIQYF.

The V gene is TRBV28, the J gene TRBJ2-6, with D hard to call. V was cut by 4 bases and J by 2 bases, with 12 bases left in between. The length of the CDR3 is 16 residues. The germline gives CDR1 MDHEN, CDR2 SYDVKM. The CDR3 loop reads CASSSIPEPGANVLTF. In DNA, the CDR3 is TGTGCCAGCAGTTCAATACCCGAGCCTGGGGCCAACGTCCTGACTTTC.

The V and J genes are TRBV4-1 and TRBJ2-3, with D unclear. CDR1 and CDR2 from the germline V gene are MGHRA and YSYEKL. The CDR3 consists of 17 residues. V lost 2 bases and J 4 bases, leaving 19 bases between the germline ends. Here the CDR3 DNA reads TGCGCCAGCAGCCAACTCCCGATAGGGATCCGGGCAGATACGCAGTATTTT. Protein: CASSQLPIGIRADTQYF.

The rearrangement links TRBV19 to TRBJ2-7, with D possibly being TRBD1 (6 bases). The CDR3 spans 12 residues. Between the trimmed V and J ends, which lost 9 bases and 3 bases, there was a span of 12 bases. The germline V gene encodes CDR1 LNHDA and CDR2 SQIVND (reference sequence). The CDR3 nucleotides are TGTGCCAGCCGGGACACTCACTACGAGCAGTACTTC. Translation gives CASRDTHYEQYF.

The chain carries TRBV4-2 and TRBJ2-7, with 12 bases matching TRBD2. The CDR3 has 18 amino acids. V was clipped by 1 base and J by 2 bases; unmatched bases: 9. CDR1 is LGHNA and CDR2 is YNFKEQ in the germline V gene. Here the CDR3 DNA reads TGTGCCAGCAGCCAAGGAAGTTCTCTAGCGGGAGGGCCCTACGAGCAGTACTTC. It specifies CASSQGSSLAGGPYEQYF.

This clonotype showed up just a few times. The V gene is TRBV6-5, the J gene TRBJ2-7, with a weak D call TRBD2 (7 bases). The CDR3 spans 14 residues. V was trimmed by 2 bases and J by 5 bases, leaving 13 bases between them. Germline assignment: CDR1 MNHEY and CDR2 SVGAGI. CDR3 amino acids: CASSYRGATNEQYF. CDR3 DNA: TGTGCCAGCAGTTACCGGGGGGCAACAAACGAGCAGTACTTC.

This chain links TRBV5-6 with TRBJ2-6; 7 nucleotides align to TRBD1. Germline trimming cut 4 bases from V and 4 bases from J; bases unmatched to any gene: 17. CDR1 and CDR2 from the germline V gene are SGHDT and YYEEEE. This CDR3 comprises 19 residues. The CDR3 DNA reads as TGTGCCAGCAGCCACTATCGGGACAGATACTTAGTAGGGGCCAACGTCCTGACTTTC. It translates to CASSHYRDRYLVGANVLTF.

The chain recombines TRBV23-1 with TRBJ2-1, with D perhaps matching TRBD2 (5 bases). TRBV23-1 is recorded as an ORF, its role being uncertain. The V gene lost 3 bases and the J gene lost 0 bases, with 6 bases spanning the gap. The CDR3 runs to 14 residues. The CDR3 sequence is CASSQGSSYNEQFF. CDR3 coding DNA: TGCGCCAGCAGTCAGGGGAGCTCCTACAATGAGCAGTTCTTC.

This clonotype was seen a few times. The chain is built from TRBV18 and TRBJ2-6; a possible D gene is TRBD1 (5 bases). The CDR3 has 17 amino acids. Looked up from germline, CDR1 is KGHSH and CDR2 is LQKENI. V lost 3 bases and J 4 bases, leaving 16 bases between the germline ends. The CDR3 here is CASSPSEARQGANVLTF. Written as DNA, the CDR3 is TGTGCCAGCTCACCCAGCGAAGCGCGACAGGGGGCCAACGTCCTGACTTTC.

This clonotype was counted between two and nine times. The chain employs TRBV5-1 and TRBJ1-1; tentatively, D is TRBD1 (6 bases). V lost 4 bases and J 1 base, leaving 11 bases between the germline ends. There are 14 residues in the CDR3. Germline V lookup: CDR1 SGHRS, CDR2 YFSETQ. DNA of the CDR3: TGCGCCAGCAGCCAGACGACAGGGAACACTGAAGCTTTCTTT. Amino acids: CASSQTTGNTEAFF.

The genes are TRBV7-9 and TRBJ2-7; 12 positions agree with TRBD1. In germline, CDR1 is SEHNR, CDR2 FQNEAQ (reference sequence). This CDR3 region has 15 residues. The V and J ends lost 6 bases and 5 bases, in that order; junction bases with no gene match: 8. Here the CDR3 reads CASRQTGQGAHEQYF. CDR3 DNA sequence: TGTGCCAGCAGGCAAACGGGACAGGGGGCCCACGAGCAGTACTTC.

This clonotype has more than one count but fewer than ten. V gene TRBV6-5 combines with J gene TRBJ2-3, with D possibly being TRBD2 (5 bases). Deletions cut 6 bases from V and 6 bases from J, with 13 bases between. In germline, CDR1 is MNHEY, CDR2 SVGAGI. The CDR3 runs to 13 residues. The CDR3 DNA sequence: TGTGCCAGCAGGGTAGAGAGGGCTGATACGCAGTATTTT. Amino acids: CASRVERADTQYF.

Only a few counts were recorded for this clonotype. This rearrangement joins TRBV18 to TRBJ2-7, with 7 bases identical to TRBD1. This CDR3 has 14 residues. Germline V gene lookup returns CDR1 KGHSH and CDR2 LQKENI. V shed 5 bases and J 3 bases; nucleotides not matched to a gene: 7. Written as DNA, the CDR3 is TGTGCCAGCTCAGGGGGACAGTACGACTACGAGCAGTACTTC. It specifies CASSGGQYDYEQYF.

This clonotype was found many times. The rearrangement links TRBV7-9 to TRBJ1-4; D possibly corresponds to TRBD1 (6 bases). Germline V gene lookup returns CDR1 SEHNR and CDR2 FQNEAQ (reference sequence). This CDR3 spans 14 amino acids. V dropped 5 bases and J dropped 2 bases, with 9 bases sitting between them. CDR3 nucleotide sequence: TGTGCCAGCAGCGCGGACAGTACTAATGAAAAACTGTTTTTT. Protein product: CASSADSTNEKLFF.

The chain links TRBV15 to TRBJ2-5; TRBD2 aligns across 11 bases. CDR1 is LNHNV and CDR2 is YYDKDF in the germline V gene (reference sequence). The CDR3 has 18 residues. V trimming: 0 bases; J trimming: 4 bases; junction bases outside the gene matches: 10. The DNA of the CDR3 is TGTGCCACCAGCAGAGATCGGCTAGCGGGAGGCACCCCAGAGACCCAGTACTTC. As protein: CATSRDRLAGGTPETQYF.

J is TRBJ2-7 and V is TRBV5-4; TRBD2 is a possible D gene (5 bases). The CDR3 extends over 13 amino acids. The V end lost 3 bases, the J end lost 2 bases, and 9 bases lay between the germline ends. Germline lookup yields CDR1 SGHNT and CDR2 YYREEE (reference sequence). CDR3 in amino acids: CASSWRTAYEQYF. The CDR3 DNA reads TGTGCCAGCAGCTGGAGGACCGCCTACGAGCAGTACTTC. The whole variable domain, remainder taken from reference TRBV5-4 and TRBJ2-7, is ETGVTQSPTHLIKTRGQQVTLRCSSQSGHNTVSWYQQALGQGPQFIFQYYREEENGRGNFPPRFSGLQFPNYSSELNVNALELDDSALYLCASSWRTAYEQYFGPGTRLTVT.

The chain joins TRBV15 to TRBJ2-1; 12 bases align to TRBD2. The CDR3 covers 17 residues. The V segment lost 4 bases and the J segment 2 bases; nucleotides outside the gene matches: 6. Germline V gene data show CDR1 as LNHNV and CDR2 as YYDKDF (reference sequence). CDR3 nucleotides: TGTGCCACCAGCACCCCAAGGACTAGCGGGACCTACAATGAGCAGTTCTTC. Translated: CATSTPRTSGTYNEQFF.

CDR3 in DNA: TGTGCCAGCAGCTTGGCGGCAGGGGAAAATAGCTACACCTTC. Translating gives CASSLAAGENSYTF. J is TRBJ1-2 and V is TRBV5-6; D may be TRBD1 (6 bases). CDR3 length: 14 residues. The V gene's germline CDR1 is SGHDT and CDR2 YYEEEE. V was pared by 0 bases and J by 9 bases, with 15 bases between.

This clonotype was found a few times. This sequence joins TRBV7-2 and TRBJ1-1; 7 bases are a match to TRBD1. The CDR3 covers 14 residues. The junction had 3 bases not matched to a gene; V was cut back by 5 bases and J by 0 bases. CDR1 SGHTA and CDR2 FQGNSA come from the germline V gene. The CDR3 is CASSLQGMNTEAFF. The DNA of the CDR3 is TGTGCCAGCAGCCTACAGGGGATGAACACTGAAGCTTTCTTT.

The CDR3 sequence: CASSSAVGGELFF. In nucleotides, the CDR3 is TGCGCCAGCAGCTCAGCGGTGGGCGGGGAGCTGTTTTTT. The rearrangement joins TRBV5-1 to TRBJ2-2; TRBD2 is a possible D gene (5 bases). The V end was cut by 3 bases, the J end by 7 bases, with 10 bases between. Germline CDR1 SGHRS, CDR2 YFSETQ. This CDR3 comprises 13 residues. Looking up the rest from reference TRBV5-1 and TRBJ2-2 gives the full variable domain: KAGVTQTPRYLIKTRGQQVTLSCSPISGHRSVSWYQQTPGQGLQFLFEYFSETQRNKGNFPGRFSGRQFSNSRSEMNVSTLELGDSALYLCASSSAVGGELFFGEGSRLTVL.